This TCR beta chain was obtained from a study of blood T cell repertoires in COVID-19. Looking at the study overall: PBMCs, B-cell-depleted T cells, or T cells were the source of the cDNA or gDNA that made up the material.

V shed 8 bases and J shed 4 bases, with 15 bases lying between them. Per the germline V gene, CDR1 is MNHEY and CDR2 is SVGAGI. The CDR3 is made up of 13 amino acids. Libraries were prepared by immunoSEQ multiplex PCR; TCRdb keeps only in-frame clonotypes and omits some of them. The sample shows 5,000 to 6,500 clones, around nine tenths of them seen only once. V is TRBV6-5 and J is TRBJ2-7; maybe TRBD2 (6 bases). The TCR originated in a human donor in a cohort sampled during active COVID-19. Sequencing was performed on peripheral blood. CDR3 in DNA: TGTGCCAGCTCCCTGCGGGGTGAGTACGAGCAGTACTTC. Protein sequence: CASSLRGEYEQYF.